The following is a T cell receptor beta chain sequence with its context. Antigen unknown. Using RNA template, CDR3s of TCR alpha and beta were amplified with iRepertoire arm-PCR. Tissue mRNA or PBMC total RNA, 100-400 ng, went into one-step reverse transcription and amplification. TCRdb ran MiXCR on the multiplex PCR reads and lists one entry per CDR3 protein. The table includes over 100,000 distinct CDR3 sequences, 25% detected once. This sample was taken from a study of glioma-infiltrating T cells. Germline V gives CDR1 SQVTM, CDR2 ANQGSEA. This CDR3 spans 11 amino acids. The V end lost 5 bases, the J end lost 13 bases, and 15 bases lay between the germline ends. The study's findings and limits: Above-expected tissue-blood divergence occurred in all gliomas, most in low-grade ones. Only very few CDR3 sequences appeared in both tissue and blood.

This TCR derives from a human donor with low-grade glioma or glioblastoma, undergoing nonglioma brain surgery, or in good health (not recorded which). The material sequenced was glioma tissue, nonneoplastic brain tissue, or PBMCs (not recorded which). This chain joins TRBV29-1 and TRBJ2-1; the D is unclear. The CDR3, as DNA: TGCAGCGTTAGCCTCCAAGAGACCCAGTTCTTC. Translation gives CSVSLQETQFF.